The subject of this entry is one T cell receptor beta chain. The data belong to a study of blood T cell repertoires in COVID-19. The overall study: There were acute and convalescent COVID-19 samples, and they came from the United States, Italy and Spain. PBMCs, B-cell-depleted T cells, or T cells were the source of the cDNA or gDNA that made up the material.

Source study methods: Nucleated cell number was recorded as an estimate derived from reference gene primer amplification. TCRdb keeps only in-frame clones here, not all; method: immunoSEQ multiplex PCR. V and J calls and clone size follow that table, whereas D and trimming were derived from the DNA. The sample holds roughly 120,000 clones, 70% to 80% seen once. This CDR3 has 13 residues. CDR1 and CDR2 (germline): SEHNR, FQNEAQ (reference sequence). V shed 5 bases and J shed 5 bases, with 10 bases lying between them. This receptor was taken from a man aged 50 to 60 with acute or convalescent COVID-19. The chain has TRBV7-9 and TRBJ1-5; unclear D gene. Sequencing was done on a sample of peripheral blood. CDR3: CASSGLTDQPQHF. The CDR3 nucleotides are TGTGCCAGCAGCGGGCTAACGGATCAGCCCCAGCATTTT.